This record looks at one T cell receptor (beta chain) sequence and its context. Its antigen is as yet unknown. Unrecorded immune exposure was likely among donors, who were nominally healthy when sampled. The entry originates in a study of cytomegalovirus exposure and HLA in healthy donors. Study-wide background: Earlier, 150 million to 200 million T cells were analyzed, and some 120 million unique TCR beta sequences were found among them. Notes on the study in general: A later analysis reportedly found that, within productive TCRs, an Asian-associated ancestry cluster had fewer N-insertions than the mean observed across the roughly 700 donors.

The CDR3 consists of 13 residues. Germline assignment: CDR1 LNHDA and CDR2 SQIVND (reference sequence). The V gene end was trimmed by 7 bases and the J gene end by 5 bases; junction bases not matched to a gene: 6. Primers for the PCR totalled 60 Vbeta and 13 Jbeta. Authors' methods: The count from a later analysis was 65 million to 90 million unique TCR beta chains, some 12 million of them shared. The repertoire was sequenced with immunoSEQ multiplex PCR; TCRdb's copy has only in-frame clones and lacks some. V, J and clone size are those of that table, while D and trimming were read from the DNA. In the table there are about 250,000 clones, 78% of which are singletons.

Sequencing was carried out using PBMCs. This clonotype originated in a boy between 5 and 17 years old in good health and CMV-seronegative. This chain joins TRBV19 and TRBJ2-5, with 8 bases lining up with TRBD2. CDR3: CASTVAGMETQYF. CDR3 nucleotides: TGTGCCAGTACGGTAGCGGGAATGGAGACCCAGTACTTC.